This T cell receptor (beta chain) comes out of a study of OX40 agonist ivuxolimab in advanced cancers. Study summary: In three patients, partial responses were observed, one with hepatocellular carcinoma and two with cutaneous melanoma. Study-level points and caveats: In general, CD8+ T cells held more expanded clones than CD4+ did, on average. Low clonal expansion, among the lowest seen, marked partial responders at 0.1-3.0 mg/kg.

Profiling relied on immunoSEQ multiplex PCR, and the TCRdb table lists in-frame clones only, not all of them. The sample has tens of thousands of clones; around 89% are singletons. Autoimmune disease history or systemic immunosuppression disqualified patients. The CDR3 spans 15 residues. Germline lookup yields CDR1 SGHRS and CDR2 YFSETQ. The trim removed 1 base at V and 7 bases at J, leaving 5 bases unmatched. In regard to this clone: What it binds is unknown.

This chain links TRBV5-1 with TRBJ2-2; 9 nucleotides line up with TRBD1. The sequence derives from an adult with an advanced solid tumor such as melanoma, head and neck, liver or kidney cancer. Sequencing used CD4+ or CD8+ T cells sorted from blood, obtained in a trial of the OX40 agonist ivuxolimab. The CDR3 region is CASSLTGGYGGELFF. The CDR3, as DNA: TGCGCCAGCAGCTTGACAGGGGGCTATGGCGGGGAGCTGTTTTTT.